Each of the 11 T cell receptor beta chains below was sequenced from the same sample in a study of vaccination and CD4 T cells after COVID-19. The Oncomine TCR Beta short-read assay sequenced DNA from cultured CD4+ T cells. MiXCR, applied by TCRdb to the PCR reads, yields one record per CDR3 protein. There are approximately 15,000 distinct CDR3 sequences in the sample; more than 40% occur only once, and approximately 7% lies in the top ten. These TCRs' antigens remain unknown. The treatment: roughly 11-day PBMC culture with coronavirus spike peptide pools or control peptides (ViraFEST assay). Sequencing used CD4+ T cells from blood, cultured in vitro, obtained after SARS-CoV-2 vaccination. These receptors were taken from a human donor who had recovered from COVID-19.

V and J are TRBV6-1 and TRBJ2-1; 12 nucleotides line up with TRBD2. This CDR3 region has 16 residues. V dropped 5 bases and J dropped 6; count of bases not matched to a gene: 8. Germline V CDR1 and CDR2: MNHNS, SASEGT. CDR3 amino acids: CASSSKLAGGGNEQFF. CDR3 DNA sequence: TGTGCCAGCAGTAGCAAACTAGCGGGAGGCGGCAATGAGCAGTTCTTC.

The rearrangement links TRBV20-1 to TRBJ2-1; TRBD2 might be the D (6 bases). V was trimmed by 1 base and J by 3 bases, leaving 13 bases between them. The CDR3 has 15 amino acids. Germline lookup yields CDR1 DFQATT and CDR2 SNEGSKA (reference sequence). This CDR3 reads CSARVVADRYNEQFF. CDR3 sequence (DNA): TGCAGTGCTAGAGTGGTAGCGGACCGCTACAATGAGCAGTTCTTC.

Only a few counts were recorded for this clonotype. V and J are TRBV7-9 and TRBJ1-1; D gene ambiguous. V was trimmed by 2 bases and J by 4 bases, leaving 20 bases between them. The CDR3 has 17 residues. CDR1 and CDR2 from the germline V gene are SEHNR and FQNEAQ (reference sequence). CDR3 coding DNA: TGTGCCAGCAGCTTAACGGATAGGAGGGTAAGTATCACTGAAGCTTTCTTT. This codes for CASSLTDRRVSITEAFF.

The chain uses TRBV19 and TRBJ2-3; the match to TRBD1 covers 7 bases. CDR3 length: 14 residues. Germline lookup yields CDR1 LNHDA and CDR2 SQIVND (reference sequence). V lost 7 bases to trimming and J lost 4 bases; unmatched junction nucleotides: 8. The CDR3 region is CASNRQGVADTQYF. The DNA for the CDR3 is TGTGCCAGTAATCGGCAGGGGGTGGCAGATACGCAGTATTTT. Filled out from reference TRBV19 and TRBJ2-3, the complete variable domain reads DGGITQSPKYLFRKEGQNVTLSCEQNLNHDAMYWYRQDPGQGLRLIYYSQIVNDFQKGDIAEGYSVSREKKESFPLTVTSAQKNPTAFYLCASNRQGVADTQYFGPGTRLTVL.

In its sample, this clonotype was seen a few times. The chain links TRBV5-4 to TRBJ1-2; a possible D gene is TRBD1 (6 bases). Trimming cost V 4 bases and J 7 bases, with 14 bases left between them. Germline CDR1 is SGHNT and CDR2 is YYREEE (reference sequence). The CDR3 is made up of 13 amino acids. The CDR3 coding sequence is TGTGCCAGCAGCCGGGGGGGGGCCTTTGGCTACACCTTC. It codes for CASSRGGAFGYTF.

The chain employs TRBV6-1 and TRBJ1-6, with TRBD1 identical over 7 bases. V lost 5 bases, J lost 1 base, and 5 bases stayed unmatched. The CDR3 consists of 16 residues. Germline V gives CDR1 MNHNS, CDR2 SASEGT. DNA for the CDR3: TGTGCCAGCAGTCAAGACAGGGCGTCCTATAATTCACCCCTCCACTTT. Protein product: CASSQDRASYNSPLHF.

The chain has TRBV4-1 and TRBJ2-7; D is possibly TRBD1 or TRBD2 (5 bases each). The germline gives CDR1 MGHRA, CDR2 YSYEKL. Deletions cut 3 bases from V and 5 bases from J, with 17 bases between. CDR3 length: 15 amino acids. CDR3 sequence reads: CASSHPPMGRDEQYF. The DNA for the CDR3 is TGCGCCAGCAGCCACCCACCCATGGGGCGGGACGAGCAGTACTTC.

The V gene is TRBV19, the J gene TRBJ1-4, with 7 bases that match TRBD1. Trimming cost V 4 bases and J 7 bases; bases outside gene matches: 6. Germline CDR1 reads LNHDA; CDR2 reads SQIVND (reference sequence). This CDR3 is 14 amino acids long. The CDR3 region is CASSKDRAVEKLFF. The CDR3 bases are TGTGCCAGTAGTAAAGACAGGGCGGTTGAAAAACTGTTTTTT.

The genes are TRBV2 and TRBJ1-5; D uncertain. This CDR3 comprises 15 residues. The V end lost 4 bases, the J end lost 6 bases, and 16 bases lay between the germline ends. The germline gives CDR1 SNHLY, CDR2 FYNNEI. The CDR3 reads CASSAGQPARQPQHF. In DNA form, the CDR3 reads TGTGCCAGCAGTGCTGGGCAGCCCGCGCGTCAGCCCCAGCATTTT.

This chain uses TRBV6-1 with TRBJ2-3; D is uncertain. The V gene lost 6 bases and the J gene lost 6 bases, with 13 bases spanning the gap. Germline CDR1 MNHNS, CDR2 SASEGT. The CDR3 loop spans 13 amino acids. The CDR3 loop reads CASSRTPWDTQYF. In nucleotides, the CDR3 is TGTGCCAGCAGCCGAACCCCATGGGATACGCAGTATTTT.

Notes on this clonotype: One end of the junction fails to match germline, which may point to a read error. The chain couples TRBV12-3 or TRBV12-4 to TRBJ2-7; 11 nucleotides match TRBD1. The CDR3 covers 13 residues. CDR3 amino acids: CASSPQPRDRGDF. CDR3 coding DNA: TGTGCCAGCAGTCCTCAACCCCGGGACAGGGGGGACTTC.